This record covers a single TCR beta chain. This receptor's antigen is unknown. Within one base of it there is no much larger clone, and no base qualities were kept. This sample stems from a study of control samples from healthy donors and cancer patients (dated by TCRdb to about 2020). The receptor library was made with the immunoSEQ multiplex PCR assay. Drawn from immuneACCESS, this table holds only the in-frame rearrangements with V and J called that TCRdb kept. Clones are partly lost; checked studies trace under half to an unresolved V gene and leave the rest unexplained. The sample table shows 150,000 to 160,000 clones, and approximately 93% are seen once. The ten most abundant clones make up 5% to 6.5% of the sample. Reading from cysteine to phenylalanine, the CDR3 counts 19 amino acids. The only DNA kept is the CDR3, 57 bases in frame from the first base. Per the germline V gene (reference sequence), LNHNV is the CDR1 and YYDKDF is the CDR2. The germline V and J ends show losses of 2 bases and 3 bases respectively, and no gene match explains 12 bases of the junction.

Material for sequencing was blood. This chain is built from TRBV15 and TRBJ1-4, and 10 bases in between align with TRBD1. The source is a middle-aged man in good health. Read as DNA, the sequence is TGTGCCACCAGCAGATATACCGGGACAGGGGTTCGGCCTAATGAAAAACTGTTTTTT. Its protein is CATSRYTGTGVRPNEKLFF.